This T cell receptor beta chain came from a study of memory CD4+ T cells and cytomegalovirus serostatus. The study, taken as a whole, reports: The CMV-associated TCR signature appears largely within the CD4+ memory repertoire. Each of 67 CMV-associated TCRbeta sequences occurred in one to five individuals.

A few counts support this clone. Its target is unknown. Produced via immunoSEQ multiplex PCR; TCRdb's table is partial and in-frame only. Of about 56,000 clones listed, about 81% are singletons. Germline V gene data show CDR1 as SGHVS and CDR2 as FQNEAQ. V shed 1 base, J shed 4 bases, and the junction held 4 bases outside the gene matches. This CDR3 spans 15 amino acids. The sort gate was single viable CD3+CD4+CD8-CD45RO+ cells for memory CD4+ T cells. Sequenced material: memory CD4+ T cells from blood. The source of this sequence is an adult in good health and CMV-seronegative. This chain connects TRBV7-8 to TRBJ1-5; TRBD1 matches at 7 bases. CDR3 loop: CASSLGDRGNQPQHF. The CDR3 nucleotides are TGTGCCAGCAGCTTAGGGGACAGAGGAAATCAGCCCCAGCATTTT.